Described below is a single T cell receptor (beta chain) sequence and its context. Data came from immunoSEQ multiplex PCR; TCRdb stores just in-frame clones and leaves some out. The sample lists about 160,000 clones; 93% were seen once. This entry is derived from a study of control samples from healthy donors and cancer patients. Germline assignment: CDR1 SGHRS and CDR2 YFSETQ. The CDR3 extends over 18 amino acids. V gave up 0 bases and J gave up 3 bases, with 21 bases separating them. The sequencing input was blood. The rearrangement joins TRBV5-1 to TRBJ1-2; tentative D call: TRBD1 (6 bases). The TCR sequence derives from a young man in good health. DNA for the CDR3: TGCGCCAGCAGCTTGGACCCAGGGGCACTAAGGAGTTACTATGGCTACACCTTC. Translating gives CASSLDPGALRSYYGYTF.